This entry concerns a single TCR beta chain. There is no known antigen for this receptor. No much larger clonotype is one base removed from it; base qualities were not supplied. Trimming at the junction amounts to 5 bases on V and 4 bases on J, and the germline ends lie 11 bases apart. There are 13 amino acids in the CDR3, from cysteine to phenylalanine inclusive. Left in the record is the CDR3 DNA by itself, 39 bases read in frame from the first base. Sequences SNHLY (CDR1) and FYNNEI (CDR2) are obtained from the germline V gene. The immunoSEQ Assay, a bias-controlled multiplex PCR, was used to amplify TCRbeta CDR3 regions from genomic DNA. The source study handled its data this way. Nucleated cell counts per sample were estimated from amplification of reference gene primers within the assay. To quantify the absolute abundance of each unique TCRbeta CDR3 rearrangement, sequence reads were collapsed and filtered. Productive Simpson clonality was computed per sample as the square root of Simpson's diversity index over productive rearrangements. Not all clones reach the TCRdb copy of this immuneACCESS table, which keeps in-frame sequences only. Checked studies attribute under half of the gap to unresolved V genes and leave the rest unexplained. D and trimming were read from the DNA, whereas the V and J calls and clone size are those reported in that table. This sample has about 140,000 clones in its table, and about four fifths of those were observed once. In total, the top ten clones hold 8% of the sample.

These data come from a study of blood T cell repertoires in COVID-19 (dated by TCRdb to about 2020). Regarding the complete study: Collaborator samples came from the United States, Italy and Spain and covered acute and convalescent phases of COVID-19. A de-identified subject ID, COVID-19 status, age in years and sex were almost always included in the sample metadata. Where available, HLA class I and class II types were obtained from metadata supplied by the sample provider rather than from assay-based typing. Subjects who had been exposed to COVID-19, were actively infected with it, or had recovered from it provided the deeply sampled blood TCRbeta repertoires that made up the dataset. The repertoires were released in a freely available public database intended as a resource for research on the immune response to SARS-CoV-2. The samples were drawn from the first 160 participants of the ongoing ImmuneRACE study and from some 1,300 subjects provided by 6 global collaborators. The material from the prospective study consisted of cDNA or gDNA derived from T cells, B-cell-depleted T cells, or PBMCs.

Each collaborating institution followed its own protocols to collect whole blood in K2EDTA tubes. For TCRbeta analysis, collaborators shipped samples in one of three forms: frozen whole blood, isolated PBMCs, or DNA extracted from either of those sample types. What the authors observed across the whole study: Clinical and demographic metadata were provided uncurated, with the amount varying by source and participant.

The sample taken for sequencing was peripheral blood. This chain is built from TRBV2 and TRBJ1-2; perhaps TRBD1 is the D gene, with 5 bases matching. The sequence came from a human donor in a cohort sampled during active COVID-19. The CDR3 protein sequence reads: CASSPRVLYGYTF. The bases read TGTGCCAGCAGTCCCAGGGTCCTCTATGGCTACACCTTC.